This entry describes one T cell receptor (beta chain). The data were taken from a study of blood T cell repertoires in COVID-19. The wider study: The United States, Italy and Spain provided the acute and convalescent COVID-19 samples. PBMCs, B-cell-depleted T cells, or T cells were the source of the cDNA or gDNA that made up the material.

The CDR3 consists of 14 residues. V trimming: 4 bases; J trimming: 8 bases; junction bases outside the gene matches: 9. Germline-derived CDR1 and CDR2 are SNHLY and FYNNEI. Per the original methods: Reference gene primer amplification in the assay estimated nucleated cell counts. Sequencing was performed with immunoSEQ multiplex PCR; in TCRdb, only in-frame clones are kept and a portion is missing. V, J and clone size were drawn from that table, and D and trimming were deduced from the DNA. The sample holds under 200,000 clones, 88% seen once. Sequenced: peripheral blood. The sequence derives from a man aged 18 to 30 with active or convalescent COVID-19. The V gene is TRBV2, the J gene TRBJ2-3; 7 positions agree with TRBD2. CDR3 in amino acids: CASSGRTSQSTQYF. The CDR3 coding sequence is TGTGCCAGCAGTGGTAGGACTAGTCAATCTACGCAGTATTTT. Full variable domain (outside the CDR3, taken from reference TRBV2 and TRBJ2-3): EPEVTQTPSHQVTQMGQEVILRCVPISNHLYFYWYRQILGQKVEFLVSFYNNEISEKSEIFDDQFSVERPDGSNFTLKIRSTKLEDSAMYFCASSGRTSQSTQYFGPGTRLTVL.